This TCR beta chain was recovered during a study of follicular helper T cells after annual influenza vaccination (dated by TCRdb to the late 2010s). In the study overall: After each seasonal influenza vaccination, blood was collected on days 0, 7 and 28. To study recall of cTfh clones, some subjects were followed through successive annual vaccinations in the 2013-2014, 2014-2015 and 2015-2016 seasons. One week after vaccination, a second recruited cohort of 12 subjects (Table S1) displayed a similar ICOS+CD38+ cTfh response. Six subjects had multi-year samples: four covered two vaccination seasons and two covered three seasons. The 2013-2014 samples were cryopreserved, while the 2015 samples were processed right after collection.

Study-wide conclusions, independent of this receptor: With successive annual vaccinations, a recurrent oligoclonal ICOS+CD38+ cTfh response was recalled, and this response contained tetramer and AIM influenza-specific clonotypes. Day 7 ICOS+CD38+ clones were most often found later in ICOS-CD38- cTfh, suggesting that subset may serve as a memory reservoir. Productive TCRB sequences were recovered from only about 8.5-23% of analyzed cells, so rare clonotypes could not be sampled. ICOS+CD38+ cTfh clonality correlated with the frequency of that population, and its change correlated with the change in circulating plasmablast frequency.

Spanning cysteine to phenylalanine, the CDR3 consists of 11 amino acids. Only the CDR3 DNA is retained, 33 bases long and in frame from the first base. CDR1 and CDR2, per the germline V gene (reference sequence), are GTSNPN and SVGIG. Trimming at the junction amounts to 8 bases on V and 1 base on J, and the germline ends lie 8 bases apart. Concerning this clone: The antigen this receptor binds is unknown. No base-level quality is on record; no much larger clone is a single base apart.

Per the publication, the time point label means: 2014-2015 season, 7 days after vaccination. Adults received seasonal inactivated influenza vaccine (Fluvarix), and TCRB sequencing tracked sorted blood CD4 subsets before and after vaccination. Subjects were considered eligible if community-dwelling and if influenza vaccine had not been received in the prior 6 months. Subjects were excluded for influenza vaccine contraindications, substance abuse, HIV/AIDS, active malignancy, immunomodulatory medication, or active illness such as respiratory infection. Per time point, between roughly 40 and 110 mL of blood was sampled. Circulating Tfh were defined as non-naive CD4+CXCR5+PD-1+ cells, and these cells were sorted into ICOS+CD38+ and ICOS-CD38- fractions. PBMC were isolated using Ficoll-Paque PLUS or SepMate separation. Cell subsets were sorted from PBMC on a BD FACS Aria before DNA extraction. The method was the immunoSEQ multiplex PCR assay. Adaptive Biotechnologies carried out TCRB amplification, library preparation, sequencing and preliminary bioinformatics at Survey level resolution. TCRB sequencing used multiplex PCR amplification of genomic DNA from sorted cTfh populations. The authors' analysis ran thus. Clonality was computed in R as 1 minus normalized Shannon entropy; the Gini index was calculated with the R package ineq. Overlap score was the summed counts of shared sequences divided by total counts of all sequences in both compared samples. Significance of shared clonotypes was assessed by Fisher's exact test, with a theoretical repertoire of 10^7 TCRB sequences assumed. Held by TCRdb, this immuneACCESS table contains in-frame sequences only and omits some clones. Under half of the omission traces to an unresolved V gene where checked; the cause of the rest is unknown. That table supplies the V and J calls and clone size; D and trimming were determined from the DNA. For this sample the table gives several thousand clones, of which 75% to 90% were detected only once. About 2% of the sample is in the top ten clones.

The receptor was derived from an adult who received the influenza vaccine. Sequenced here: CXCR5+ CD38- circulating T follicular helper cells from blood, sampled 7 days after influenza vaccination. This specimen's cell subset or site label, interpreted: circulating Tfh, non-naive CD4+CXCR5+PD-1+ (ICOS+CD38+ or ICOS-CD38-). The chain couples TRBV30 to TRBJ1-1, with no D gene named confidently. At the DNA level, the sequence is TGTGCCCAGTATTCGAACACTGAAGCTTTCTTT. Its coded protein is CAQYSNTEAFF.